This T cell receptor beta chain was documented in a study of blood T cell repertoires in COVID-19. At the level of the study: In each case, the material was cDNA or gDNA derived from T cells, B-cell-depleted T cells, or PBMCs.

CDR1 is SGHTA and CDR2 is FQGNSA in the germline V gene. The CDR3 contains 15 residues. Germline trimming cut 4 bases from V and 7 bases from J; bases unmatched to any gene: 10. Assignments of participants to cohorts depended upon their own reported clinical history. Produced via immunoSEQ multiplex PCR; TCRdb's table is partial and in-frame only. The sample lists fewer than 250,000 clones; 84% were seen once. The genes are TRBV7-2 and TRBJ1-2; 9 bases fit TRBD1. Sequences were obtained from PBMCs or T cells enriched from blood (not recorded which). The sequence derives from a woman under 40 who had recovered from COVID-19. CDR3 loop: CASSYPGTGRSGYTF. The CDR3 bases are TGTGCCAGCAGCTATCCCGGGACAGGGCGGAGTGGCTACACCTTC.